Each of the 26 T cell receptor beta chains below was sequenced from the same sample in a study of a mutant IDH1 vaccine in newly diagnosed glioma. Time point here: baseline, week 1 (first vaccination visit). Stated treatment: pre-vaccination baseline after standard-of-care therapy. Libraries were prepared by immunoSEQ multiplex PCR; TCRdb keeps only in-frame clonotypes and omits some of them. Here the sample spans about 66,000 clones, 65% to 90% being singletons. Sample: PBMCs, taken from a glioma patient treated with radiotherapy, temozolomide or both. Receptor source: a man aged 25 to 45 with glioma.

The genes are TRBV2 and TRBJ1-6; TRBD1 might be the D (5 bases). With 5 bases removed from V and 7 bases from J, the gap between germline ends came to 12 bases. Germline CDR1 reads SNHLY; CDR2 reads FYNNEI. The CDR3 consists of 14 residues. The CDR3 region is CASSRQGGNSPLHF. Written as DNA, the CDR3 is TGTGCCAGCAGTCGCCAGGGTGGGAATTCACCCCTCCACTTT.

The V call is TRBV5-1, the J call TRBJ1-1, with 7 nucleotides matching TRBD1. CDR3 length: 15 residues. V was clipped by 3 bases and J by 3 bases; unmatched bases: 8. Germline V CDR1 and CDR2: SGHRS, YFSETQ. The CDR3 loop is CASSSYRGRDTEAFF. DNA for the CDR3: TGCGCCAGCAGCTCATACAGGGGCAGGGACACTGAAGCTTTCTTT.

The chain recombines TRBV4-1 with TRBJ1-1; 8 nucleotides align to TRBD1. CDR3 length: 17 residues. The V segment lost 4 bases and the J segment 0 bases; nucleotides outside the gene matches: 10. Looked up from germline, CDR1 is MGHRA and CDR2 is YSYEKL. CDR3 loop: CASSRLPGQVVNTEAFF. For the CDR3, the DNA is TGCGCCAGCAGCCGACTTCCGGGACAGGTTGTGAACACTGAAGCTTTCTTT.

The chain joins TRBV4-2 to TRBJ1-4; tentative D call: TRBD1 (5 bases). This CDR3 has 17 residues. Germline CDR1 reads LGHNA; CDR2 reads YNFKEQ. V lost 6 bases and J lost 1, with 18 bases in between. In DNA, the CDR3 is TGTGCCAGCAGGCGCCTGGGTGGGGGGGTAACTAATGAAAAACTGTTTTTT. Translation: CASRRLGGGVTNEKLFF.

The J gene is TRBJ2-1, the V gene TRBV5-4, with 10 positions matching TRBD2. CDR1 is SGHNT and CDR2 is YYREEE in the germline V gene (reference sequence). The CDR3 covers 14 residues. The trim removed 2 bases at V and 7 bases at J, leaving 3 bases unmatched. The CDR3 DNA follows: TGTGCCAGCAGCTTACAGCGGGGGGGTAATGAGCAGTTCTTC. Residues: CASSLQRGGNEQFF.

The rearrangement joins TRBV2 to TRBJ2-1; TRBD2 matches at 9 bases. Germline values: CDR1 SNHLY, CDR2 FYNNEI. The CDR3 spans 12 residues. J lost 9 bases, V lost 6 bases, and 3 bases had no gene match. In DNA form, the CDR3 reads TGTGCCAGCAGGGGACTAGCCTCTGAGCAGTTCTTC. Protein product: CASRGLASEQFF. Using reference TRBV2 and TRBJ2-1 for the parts outside the CDR3, the full variable domain is EPEVTQTPSHQVTQMGQEVILRCVPISNHLYFYWYRQILGQKVEFLVSFYNNEISEKSEIFDDQFSVERPDGSNFTLKIRSTKLEDSAMYFCASRGLASEQFFGPGTRLTVL.

The chain couples TRBV4-1 to TRBJ1-4, with D uncertain. Germline loops: CDR1 MGHRA, CDR2 YSYEKL. This CDR3 is built from 16 residues. V lost 9 bases, J lost 0 bases, and 17 bases lay in between. The CDR3 protein is CASGFFGTATNEKLFF. The CDR3, as DNA: TGCGCCAGTGGGTTCTTTGGCACAGCAACTAATGAAAAACTGTTTTTT.

As concerns this clone: The conserved closing phenylalanine or tryptophan is absent in this CDR3, likely reflecting a read error. The V gene is TRBV19, the J gene TRBJ2-7; no clear D gene. The CDR3 covers 11 residues. The V end was cut by 6 bases, the J end by 5 bases, with 8 bases between. The germline CDR1 and CDR2 sequences are LNHDA and SQIVND (reference sequence). The CDR3 coding sequence is TGTGCCAGTAGAGTCGGCAACGAGCAGTACCTC. Its translation: CASRVGNEQYL.

This clone was recorded once. This chain uses TRBV4-1 with TRBJ2-6; TRBD1 agrees at 9 bases. The CDR3 runs 16 residues. Germline V lookup: CDR1 MGHRA, CDR2 YSYEKL. J was trimmed by 3 bases and V by 5 bases; bases with no gene match: 5. CDR3 nucleotides: TGCGCCAGCAGCGGGACAGGGTGGAGTGGGGCCAACGTCCTGACTTTC. Translated: CASSGTGWSGANVLTF.

This clone turned up a few times. This chain connects TRBV19 to TRBJ2-7; TRBD1 matches 8 bases. The CDR3 is 13 amino acids. CDR1 is LNHDA, CDR2 SQIVND, per germline (reference sequence). With 8 bases clipped from V and 9 bases from J, the junction kept 12 bases outside the gene matches. CDR3 nucleotide sequence: TGTGCCAGTGGGGCCGGGACAGGCCTGGTGCAGTACTTC. Protein product: CASGAGTGLVQYF.

The gene calls are TRBV5-1 and TRBJ1-2; possibly TRBD1 for D (5 bases). Germline CDR1 is SGHRS and CDR2 is YFSETQ. This CDR3 spans 15 amino acids. Trimming left V 3 bases short and J 0 bases short, with 12 bases between. The CDR3 nucleotides read TGCGCCAGCAGCTCCCCTCAGGGAGCTAACTATGGCTACACCTTC. Amino acid sequence: CASSSPQGANYGYTF.

This clone was recorded a few times. The gene calls are TRBV7-6 and TRBJ1-5, with D tentatively TRBD1 (5 bases). V was cut by 5 bases and J by 4 bases, with 9 bases left in between. The CDR3 consists of 13 residues. Germline V CDR1 and CDR2: SGHVS, FNYEAQ. The CDR3, as DNA: TGTGCCAGCAGCAACCAGGGAAATCAGCCCCAGCATTTT. As protein: CASSNQGNQPQHF.

J is TRBJ2-2 and V is TRBV7-2; weak D call: TRBD2 (6 bases). The length of the CDR3 is 16 residues. V lost 1 base and J 1 base, leaving 10 bases between the germline ends. CDR1 SGHTA and CDR2 FQGNSA come from the germline V gene. The CDR3 bases are TGTGCCAGCAGCTTAGGCGGGGTACGGAACACCGGGGAGCTGTTTTTT. Its protein product is CASSLGGVRNTGELFF.

This sequence joins TRBV6-5 and TRBJ1-2; D gene uncertain. There are 13 residues in the CDR3. Between the trimmed V and J ends, which lost 2 bases and 2 bases, there was a span of 6 bases. CDR1 is MNHEY and CDR2 is SVGAGI in the germline V gene. This CDR3 is CASSYGRNYGYTF. The CDR3 DNA follows: TGTGCCAGCAGTTACGGGAGGAACTATGGCTACACCTTC.

This rearrangement joins TRBV27 to TRBJ2-7; D is unresolved. This CDR3 has 12 residues. From germline, CDR1 is MNHEY and CDR2 SMNVEV (reference sequence). Trimming left V 6 bases short and J 7 bases short, with 13 bases between. The CDR3 sequence: CASRGLGGEQYF. CDR3 coding DNA: TGTGCCAGCAGGGGCCTTGGTGGGGAGCAGTACTTC.

This clone was observed a few times. The genes are TRBV6-5 and TRBJ1-2; 7 positions match TRBD1. Per germline, CDR1 MNHEY and CDR2 SVGAGI. Trimming cost V 2 bases and J 6 bases; bases outside gene matches: 3. The CDR3 covers 13 residues. Here the CDR3 reads CASSYRTGHGYTF. DNA of the CDR3: TGTGCCAGCAGTTACAGGACAGGCCATGGCTACACCTTC.

This chain uses TRBV7-9 with TRBJ2-7; 16 bases are shared with TRBD2. Germline values: CDR1 SEHNR, CDR2 FQNEAQ (reference sequence). After removal of 5 bases from V and 7 bases from J, the junction contained 5 bases not matched to a gene. CDR3 length: 15 residues. CDR3: CASSEGLAGGLEQYF. In nucleotides, the CDR3 is TGTGCCAGCAGCGAGGGACTAGCGGGGGGGCTTGAGCAGTACTTC.

This clone has only one observation. V is TRBV7-7 and J is TRBJ2-2; TRBD2 matches at 9 bases. The CDR3 spans 18 residues. J lost 4 bases, V lost 3 bases, and 12 bases had no gene match. Germline values: CDR1 SSHAT, CDR2 FNYEAQ (reference sequence). CDR3 bases: TGTGCCAGCAGCTTTATGCCTCGCGGGGGGGCGGTCACCGGGGAGCTGTTTTTT. Translating gives CASSFMPRGGAVTGELFF.

The V call is TRBV30, the J call TRBJ1-2; possibly TRBD1 for D (5 bases). The CDR3 totals 12 residues. CDR1 and CDR2 (germline): GTSNPN, SVGIG (reference sequence). Trimming cost V 4 bases and J 7 bases, with 13 bases left between them. The CDR3 nucleotides read TGTGCCTGGATCCAGGGTACGAGTGGCTACACCTTC. It translates to CAWIQGTSGYTF.

This chain joins TRBV9 and TRBJ2-1; the match to TRBD2 covers 8 bases. Germline loops: CDR1 SGDLS, CDR2 YYNGEE. The ends lost 0 bases at V and 9 bases at J; junction bases unmatched: 8. CDR3 length equals 15 residues. For the CDR3, the DNA is TGTGCCAGCAGCGTAGAACGGGGGGGGCCGGGTGAGCAGTTCTTC. Protein sequence: CASSVERGGPGEQFF.

The chain has TRBV5-8 and TRBJ2-5; 7 nucleotides align to TRBD1. Germline CDR1 reads SGHTS; CDR2 reads YDEGEE. The CDR3 totals 19 residues. The V and J ends lost 4 bases and 5 bases, in that order; junction bases with no gene match: 23. As DNA, the CDR3 is TGTGCCAGCAGCACATTCCTTGGGCCCTCGACAGGGTATTTGGAGACCCAGTACTTC. This encodes CASSTFLGPSTGYLETQYF. Using reference TRBV5-8 and TRBJ2-5 for the parts outside the CDR3, the full variable domain is EAGVTQSPTHLIKTRGQQATLRCSPISGHTSVYWYQQALGLGLQFLLWYDEGEERNRGNFPPRFSGRQFPNYSSELNVNALELEDSALYLCASSTFLGPSTGYLETQYFGPGTRLLVL.

The CDR3 nucleotides are TGTGCCAGCCGTTGGTCCGGGAACACTGAAGCTTTCTTT. Translating gives CASRWSGNTEAFF. V usage is TRBV10-3 and J usage is TRBJ1-1; no firm D call. Trimming left V 10 bases short and J 1 base short, with 13 bases between. Germline CDR1 ENHRY, CDR2 SYGVKD. CDR3 length equals 13 residues.

This clone occurred once. The chain couples TRBV6-5 to TRBJ1-5, with 7 bases aligning to TRBD1. CDR3 length equals 15 residues. Losses at the gene ends were 6 bases for V and 0 bases for J; bases not matched to a gene: 5. Germline V gene data show CDR1 as MNHEY and CDR2 as SVGAGI. CDR3 nucleotides: TGTGCCAGCAGCCGACAGGGATATAGCAATCAGCCCCAGCATTTT. This translates into CASSRQGYSNQPQHF.

This chain uses TRBV5-8 with TRBJ1-2, with 7 bases identical to TRBD1. The length of the CDR3 is 15 residues. Germline CDR1 reads SGHTS; CDR2 reads YDEGEE. V lost 4 bases to trimming and J lost 4 bases; unmatched junction nucleotides: 10. In DNA form, the CDR3 reads TGTGCCAGCAGCCCGGGACAGAGAACTCCCTATGGCTACACCTTC. This sequence encodes CASSPGQRTPYGYTF.

CDR3 sequence reads: CASASSTQGNSPLHF. The CDR3 DNA follows: TGCGCCAGCGCGTCGTCGACACAGGGGAATTCACCCCTCCACTTT. The chain carries TRBV5-1 and TRBJ1-6, with 7 bases fitting TRBD1. V dropped 7 bases and J dropped 7; count of bases not matched to a gene: 11. Germline CDR1 is SGHRS and CDR2 is YFSETQ. This CDR3 is built from 15 residues.

The chain combines TRBV29-1 with TRBJ2-7; D unclear. Germline values: CDR1 SQVTM, CDR2 ANQGSEA. V was clipped by 4 bases and J by 1 base, with 5 bases between them. The CDR3 sequence is 11 residues long. The CDR3 nucleotides are TGCAGCGTTGCCTATTCCTACGAGCAGTACTTC. As protein: CSVAYSYEQYF.